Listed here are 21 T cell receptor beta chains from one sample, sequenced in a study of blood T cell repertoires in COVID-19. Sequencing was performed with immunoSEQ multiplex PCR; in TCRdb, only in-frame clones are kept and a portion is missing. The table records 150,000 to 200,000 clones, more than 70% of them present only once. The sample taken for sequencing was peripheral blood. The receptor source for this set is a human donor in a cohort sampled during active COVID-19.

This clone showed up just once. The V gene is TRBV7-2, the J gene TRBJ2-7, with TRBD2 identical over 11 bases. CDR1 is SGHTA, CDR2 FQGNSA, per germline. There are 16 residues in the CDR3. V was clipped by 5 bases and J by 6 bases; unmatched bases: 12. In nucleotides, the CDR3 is TGTGCCAGCAGCCCGCCCGGGCTAGCGGGAGGTCGCGAGCAGTACTTC. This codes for CASSPPGLAGGREQYF.

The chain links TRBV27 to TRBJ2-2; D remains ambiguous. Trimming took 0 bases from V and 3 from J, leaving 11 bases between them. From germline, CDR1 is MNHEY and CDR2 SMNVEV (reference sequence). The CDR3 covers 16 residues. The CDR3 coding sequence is TGTGCCAGCAGTTTATCACGACGTCGGGACACCGGGGAGCTGTTTTTT. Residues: CASSLSRRRDTGELFF.

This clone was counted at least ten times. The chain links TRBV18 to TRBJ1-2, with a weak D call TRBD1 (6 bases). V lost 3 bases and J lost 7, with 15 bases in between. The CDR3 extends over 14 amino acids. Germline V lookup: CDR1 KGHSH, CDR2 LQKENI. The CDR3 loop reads CASSPGQGLVGYTF. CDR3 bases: TGTGCCAGCTCACCCGGGCAGGGGTTGGTTGGCTACACCTTC.

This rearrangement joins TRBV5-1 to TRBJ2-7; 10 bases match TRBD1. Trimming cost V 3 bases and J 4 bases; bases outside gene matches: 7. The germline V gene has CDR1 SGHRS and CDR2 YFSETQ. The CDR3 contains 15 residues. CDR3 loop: CASSYPTGGLYEQYF. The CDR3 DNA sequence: TGCGCCAGCAGCTACCCGACAGGGGGCTTATACGAGCAGTACTTC. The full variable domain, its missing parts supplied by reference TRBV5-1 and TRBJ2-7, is KAGVTQTPRYLIKTRGQQVTLSCSPISGHRSVSWYQQTPGQGLQFLFEYFSETQRNKGNFPGRFSGRQFSNSRSEMNVSTLELGDSALYLCASSYPTGGLYEQYFGPGTRLTVT.

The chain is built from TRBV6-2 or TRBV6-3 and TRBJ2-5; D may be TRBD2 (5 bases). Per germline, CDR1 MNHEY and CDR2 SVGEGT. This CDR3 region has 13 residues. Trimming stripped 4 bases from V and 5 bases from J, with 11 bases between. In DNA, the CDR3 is TGTGCCAGCAGTTTGACGGGGTTGGAGACCCAGTACTTC. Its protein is CASSLTGLETQYF.

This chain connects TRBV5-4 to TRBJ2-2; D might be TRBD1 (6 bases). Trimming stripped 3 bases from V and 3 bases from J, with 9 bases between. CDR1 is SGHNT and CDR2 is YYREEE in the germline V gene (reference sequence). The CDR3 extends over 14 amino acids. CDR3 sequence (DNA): TGTGCCAGCAGCTCAGGACAGTACACCGGGGAGCTGTTTTTT. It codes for CASSSGQYTGELFF.

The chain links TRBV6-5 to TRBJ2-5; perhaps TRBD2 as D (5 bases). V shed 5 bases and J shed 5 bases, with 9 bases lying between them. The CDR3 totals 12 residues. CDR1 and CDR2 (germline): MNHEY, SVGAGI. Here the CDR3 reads CASSSPGETQYF. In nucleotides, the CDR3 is TGTGCCAGCAGTAGTCCGGGGGAGACCCAGTACTTC.

CDR3 protein: CASRLTSRGHSPLHF. The CDR3 DNA sequence: TGTGCCAGCAGGTTAACAAGCAGGGGGCATTCACCCCTCCACTTT. This chain uses TRBV3-1 (or the pseudogene TRBV3-2) with TRBJ1-6, with 8 bases matching TRBD1. The CDR3 consists of 15 residues. Germline V gives CDR1 LGHDT, CDR2 YNNKEL (reference sequence). V lost 6 bases, J lost 8 bases, and 9 bases stayed unmatched.

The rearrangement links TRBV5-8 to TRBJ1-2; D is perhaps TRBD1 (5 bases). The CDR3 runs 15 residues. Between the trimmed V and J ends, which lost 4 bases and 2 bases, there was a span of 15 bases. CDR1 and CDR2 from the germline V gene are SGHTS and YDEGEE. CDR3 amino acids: CASSQQGAWNYGYTF. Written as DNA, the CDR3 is TGTGCCAGCAGCCAGCAGGGCGCTTGGAACTATGGCTACACCTTC.

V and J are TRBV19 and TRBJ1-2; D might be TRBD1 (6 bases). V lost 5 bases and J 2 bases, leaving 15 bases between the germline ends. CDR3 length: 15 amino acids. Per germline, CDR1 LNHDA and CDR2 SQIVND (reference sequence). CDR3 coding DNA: TGTGCCAGTAGTCTTTGGACAGCCATAAACTATGGCTACACCTTC. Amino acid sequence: CASSLWTAINYGYTF.

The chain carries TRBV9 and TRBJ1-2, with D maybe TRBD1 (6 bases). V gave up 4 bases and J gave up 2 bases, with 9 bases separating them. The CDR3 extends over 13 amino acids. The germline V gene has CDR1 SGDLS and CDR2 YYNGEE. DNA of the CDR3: TGTGCCAGCAGCTCACAGGGAAACTATGGCTACACCTTC. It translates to CASSSQGNYGYTF.

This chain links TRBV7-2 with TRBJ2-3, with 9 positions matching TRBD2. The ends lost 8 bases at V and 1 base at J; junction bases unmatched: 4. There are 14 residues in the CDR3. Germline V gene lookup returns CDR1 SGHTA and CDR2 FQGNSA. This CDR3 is CASGPSGGTDTQYF. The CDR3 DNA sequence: TGTGCCAGCGGTCCTAGCGGGGGCACAGATACGCAGTATTTT. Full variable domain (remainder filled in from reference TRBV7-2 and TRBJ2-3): GAGVSQSPSNKVTEKGKDVELRCDPISGHTALYWYRQSLGQGLEFLIYFQGNSAPDKSGLPSDRFSAERTGGSVSTLTIQRTQQEDSAVYLCASGPSGGTDTQYFGPGTRLTVL.

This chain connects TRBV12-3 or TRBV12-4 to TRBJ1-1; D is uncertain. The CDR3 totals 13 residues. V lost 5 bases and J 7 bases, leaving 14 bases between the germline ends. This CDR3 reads CASSPGFSGEAFF. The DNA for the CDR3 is TGTGCCAGCAGTCCGGGGTTTTCGGGTGAAGCTTTCTTT.

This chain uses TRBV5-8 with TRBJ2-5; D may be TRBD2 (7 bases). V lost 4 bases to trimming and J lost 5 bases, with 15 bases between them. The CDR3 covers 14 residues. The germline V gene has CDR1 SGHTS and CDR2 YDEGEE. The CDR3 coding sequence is TGTGCCAGCAGCACCTCCGGGGGGCTGGAGACCCAGTACTTC. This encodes CASSTSGGLETQYF. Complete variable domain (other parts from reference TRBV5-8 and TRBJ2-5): EAGVTQSPTHLIKTRGQQATLRCSPISGHTSVYWYQQALGLGLQFLLWYDEGEERNRGNFPPRFSGRQFPNYSSELNVNALELEDSALYLCASSTSGGLETQYFGPGTRLLVL.

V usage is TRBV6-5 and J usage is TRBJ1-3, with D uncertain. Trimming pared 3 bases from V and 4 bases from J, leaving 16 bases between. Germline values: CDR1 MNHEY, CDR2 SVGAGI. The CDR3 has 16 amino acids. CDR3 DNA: TGTGCCAGCAGTTATGTTTCGCCCGCTAAAGGAAACACCATATATTTT. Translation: CASSYVSPAKGNTIYF.

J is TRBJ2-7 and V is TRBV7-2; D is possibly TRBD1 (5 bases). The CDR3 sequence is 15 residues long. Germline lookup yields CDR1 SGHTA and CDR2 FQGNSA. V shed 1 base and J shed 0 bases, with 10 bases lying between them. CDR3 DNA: TGTGCCAGCAGCTTAGGGACACTCAGCTCCTACGAGCAGTACTTC. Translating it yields CASSLGTLSSYEQYF.

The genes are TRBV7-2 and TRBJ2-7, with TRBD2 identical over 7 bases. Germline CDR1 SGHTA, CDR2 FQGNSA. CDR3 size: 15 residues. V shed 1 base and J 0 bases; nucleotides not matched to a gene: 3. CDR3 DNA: TGTGCCAGCAGCTTAGTACGCGGGAGCTCCTACGAGCAGTACTTC. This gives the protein CASSLVRGSSYEQYF.

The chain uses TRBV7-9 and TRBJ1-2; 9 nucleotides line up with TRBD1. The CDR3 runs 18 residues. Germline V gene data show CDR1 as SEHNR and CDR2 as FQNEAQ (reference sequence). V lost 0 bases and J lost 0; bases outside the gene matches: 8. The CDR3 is CASSLAGQGTFSNYGYTF. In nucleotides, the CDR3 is TGTGCCAGCAGCTTAGCCGGACAGGGGACCTTTTCTAACTATGGCTACACCTTC.

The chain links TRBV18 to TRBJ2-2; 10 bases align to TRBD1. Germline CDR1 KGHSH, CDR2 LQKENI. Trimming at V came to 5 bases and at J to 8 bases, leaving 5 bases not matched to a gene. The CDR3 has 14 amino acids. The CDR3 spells CASSSDRGIGELFF. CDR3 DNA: TGTGCCAGCTCATCGGACAGGGGGATAGGGGAGCTGTTTTTT. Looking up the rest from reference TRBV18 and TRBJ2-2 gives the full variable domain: NAGVMQNPRHLVRRRGQEARLRCSPMKGHSHVYWYRQLPEEGLKFMVYLQKENIIDESGMPKERFSAEFPKEGPSILRIQQVVRGDSAAYFCASSSDRGIGELFFGEGSRLTVL.

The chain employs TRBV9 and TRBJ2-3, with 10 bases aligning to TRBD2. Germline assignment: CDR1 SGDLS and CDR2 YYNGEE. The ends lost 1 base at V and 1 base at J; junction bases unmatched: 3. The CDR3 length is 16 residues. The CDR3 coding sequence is TGTGCCAGCAGCGTACTAGCGGGAGCGGGCACAGATACGCAGTATTTT. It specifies CASSVLAGAGTDTQYF. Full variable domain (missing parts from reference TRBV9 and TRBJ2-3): DSGVTQTPKHLITATGQRVTLRCSPRSGDLSVYWYQQSLDQGLQFLIQYYNGEERAKGNILERFSAQQFPDLHSELNLSSLELGDSALYFCASSVLAGAGTDTQYFGPGTRLTVL.

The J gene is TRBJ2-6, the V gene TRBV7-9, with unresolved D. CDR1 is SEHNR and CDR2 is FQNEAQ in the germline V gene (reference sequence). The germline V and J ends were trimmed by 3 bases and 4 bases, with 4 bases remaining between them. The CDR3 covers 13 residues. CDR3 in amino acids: CASSFQGANVLTF. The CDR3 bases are TGTGCCAGCAGCTTCCAGGGGGCCAACGTCCTGACTTTC.